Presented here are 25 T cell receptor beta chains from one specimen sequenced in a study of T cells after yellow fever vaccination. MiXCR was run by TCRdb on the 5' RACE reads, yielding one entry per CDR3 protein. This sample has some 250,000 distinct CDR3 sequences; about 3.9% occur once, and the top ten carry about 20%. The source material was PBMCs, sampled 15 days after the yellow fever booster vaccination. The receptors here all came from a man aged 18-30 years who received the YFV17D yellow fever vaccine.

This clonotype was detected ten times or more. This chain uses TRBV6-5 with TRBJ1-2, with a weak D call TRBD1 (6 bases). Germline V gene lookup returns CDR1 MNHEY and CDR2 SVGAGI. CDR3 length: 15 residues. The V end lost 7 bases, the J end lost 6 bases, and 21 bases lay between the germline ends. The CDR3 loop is CASTPWGRGADGYTF. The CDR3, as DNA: TGTGCCAGCACACCATGGGGAAGGGGGGCCGATGGCTACACCTTC.

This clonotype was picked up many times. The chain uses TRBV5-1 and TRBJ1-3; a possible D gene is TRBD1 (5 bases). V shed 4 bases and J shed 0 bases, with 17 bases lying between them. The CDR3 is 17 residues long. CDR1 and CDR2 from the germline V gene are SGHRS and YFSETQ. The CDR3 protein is CASSLGGGVGSGNTIYF. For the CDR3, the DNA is TGCGCCAGCAGCCTCGGCGGGGGAGTTGGCTCTGGAAACACCATATATTTT.

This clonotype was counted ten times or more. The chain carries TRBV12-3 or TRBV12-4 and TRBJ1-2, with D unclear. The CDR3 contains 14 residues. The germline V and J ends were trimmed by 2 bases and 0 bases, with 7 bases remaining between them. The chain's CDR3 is CASSLLVTNYGYTF. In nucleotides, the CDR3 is TGTGCCAGCAGTTTATTGGTTACTAACTATGGCTACACCTTC.

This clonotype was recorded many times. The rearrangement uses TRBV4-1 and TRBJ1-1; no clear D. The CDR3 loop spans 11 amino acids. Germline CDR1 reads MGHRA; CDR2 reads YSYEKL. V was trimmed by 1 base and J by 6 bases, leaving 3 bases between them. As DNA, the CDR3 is TGCGCCAGCAGCCAAGGACCTGAAGCTTTCTTT. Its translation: CASSQGPEAFF.

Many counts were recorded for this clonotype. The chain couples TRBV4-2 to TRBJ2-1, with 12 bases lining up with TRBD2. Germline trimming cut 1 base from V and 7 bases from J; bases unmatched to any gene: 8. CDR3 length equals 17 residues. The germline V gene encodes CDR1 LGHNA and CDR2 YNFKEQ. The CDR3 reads CASSQVPGLAGENEQFF. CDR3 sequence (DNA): TGTGCCAGCAGCCAAGTTCCGGGACTAGCGGGCGAAAATGAGCAGTTCTTC.

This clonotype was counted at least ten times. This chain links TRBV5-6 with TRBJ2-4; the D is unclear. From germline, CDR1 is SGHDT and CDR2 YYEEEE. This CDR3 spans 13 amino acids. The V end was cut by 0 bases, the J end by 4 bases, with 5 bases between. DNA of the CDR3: TGTGCCAGCAGCTTGGACAGAAAAAACATTCAGTACTTC. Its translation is CASSLDRKNIQYF.

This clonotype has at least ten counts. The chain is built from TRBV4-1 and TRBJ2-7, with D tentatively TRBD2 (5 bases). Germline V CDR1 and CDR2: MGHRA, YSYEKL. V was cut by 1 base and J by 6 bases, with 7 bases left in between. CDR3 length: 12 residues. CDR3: CASSQAGGEQYV. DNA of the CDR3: TGCGCCAGCAGCCAAGCCGGAGGCGAGCAGTACGTC.

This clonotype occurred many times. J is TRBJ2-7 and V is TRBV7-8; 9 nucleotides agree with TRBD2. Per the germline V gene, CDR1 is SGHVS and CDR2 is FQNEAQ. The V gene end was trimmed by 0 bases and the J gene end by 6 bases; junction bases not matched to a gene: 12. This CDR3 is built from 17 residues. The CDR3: CASSLAFGSGGFGEQYF. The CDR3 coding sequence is TGTGCCAGCAGCTTAGCGTTCGGTAGCGGGGGTTTCGGCGAGCAGTACTTC.

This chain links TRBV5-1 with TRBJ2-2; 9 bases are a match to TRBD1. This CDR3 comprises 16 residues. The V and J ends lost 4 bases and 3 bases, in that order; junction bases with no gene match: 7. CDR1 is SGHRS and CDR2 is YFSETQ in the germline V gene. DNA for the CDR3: TGCGCCAGCAGCATCCTACAGGGGGCGGACACCGGGGAGCTGTTTTTT. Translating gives CASSILQGADTGELFF.

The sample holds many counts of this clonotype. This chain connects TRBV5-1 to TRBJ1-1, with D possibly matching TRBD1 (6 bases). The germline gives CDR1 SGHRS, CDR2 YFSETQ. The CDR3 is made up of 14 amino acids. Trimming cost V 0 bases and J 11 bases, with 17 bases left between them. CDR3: CASSLESAQGTAFF. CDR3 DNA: TGCGCCAGCAGCTTGGAATCGGCACAGGGTACGGCTTTCTTT.

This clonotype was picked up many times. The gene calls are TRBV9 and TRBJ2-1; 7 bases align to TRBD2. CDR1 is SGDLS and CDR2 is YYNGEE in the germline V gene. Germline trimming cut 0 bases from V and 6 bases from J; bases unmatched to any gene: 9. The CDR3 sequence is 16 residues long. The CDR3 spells CASSVGPLRGTNEQFF. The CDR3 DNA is TGTGCCAGCAGCGTAGGCCCTTTGCGGGGGACCAATGAGCAGTTCTTC.

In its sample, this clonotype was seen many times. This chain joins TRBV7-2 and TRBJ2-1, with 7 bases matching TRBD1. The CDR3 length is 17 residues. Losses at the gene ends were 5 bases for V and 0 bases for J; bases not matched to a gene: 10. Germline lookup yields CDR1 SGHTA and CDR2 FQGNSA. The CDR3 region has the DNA TGTGCCAGCAGCCCAGGGGGACATTTGAGCTCCTACAATGAGCAGTTCTTC. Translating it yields CASSPGGHLSSYNEQFF.

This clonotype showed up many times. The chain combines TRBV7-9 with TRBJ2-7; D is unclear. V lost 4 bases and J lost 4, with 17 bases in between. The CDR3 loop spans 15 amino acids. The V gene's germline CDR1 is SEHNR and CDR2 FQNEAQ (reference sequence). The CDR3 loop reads CASSSSGATRYEQYV. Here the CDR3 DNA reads TGTGCCAGCAGCTCCTCCGGCGCAACGAGGTACGAGCAGTACGTC.

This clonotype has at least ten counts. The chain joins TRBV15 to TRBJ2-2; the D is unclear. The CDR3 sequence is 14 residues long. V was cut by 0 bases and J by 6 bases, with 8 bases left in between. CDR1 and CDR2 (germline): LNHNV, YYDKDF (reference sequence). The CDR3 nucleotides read TGTGCCACCAGCAGAGAAGGGATGGCCGGGGAGCTGTTTTTT. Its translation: CATSREGMAGELFF.

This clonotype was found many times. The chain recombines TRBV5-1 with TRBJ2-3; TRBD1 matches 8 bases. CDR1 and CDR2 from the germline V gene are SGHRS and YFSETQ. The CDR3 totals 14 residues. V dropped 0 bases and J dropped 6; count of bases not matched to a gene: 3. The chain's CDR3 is CASSLGTGKDTQYF. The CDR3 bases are TGCGCCAGCAGCTTGGGGACAGGGAAGGATACGCAGTATTTT.

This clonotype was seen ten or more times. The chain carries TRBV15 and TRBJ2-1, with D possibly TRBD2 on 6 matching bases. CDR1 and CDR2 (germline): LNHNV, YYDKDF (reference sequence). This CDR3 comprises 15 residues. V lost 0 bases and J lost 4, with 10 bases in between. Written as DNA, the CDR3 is TGTGCCACCAGCAGAGATACTGGGGGGTACAATGAGCAGTTCTTC. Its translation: CATSRDTGGYNEQFF.

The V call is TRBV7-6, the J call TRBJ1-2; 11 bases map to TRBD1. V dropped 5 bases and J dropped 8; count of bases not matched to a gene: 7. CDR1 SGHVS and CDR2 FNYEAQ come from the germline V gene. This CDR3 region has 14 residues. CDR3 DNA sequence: TGTGCCAGCAGCCTCGGACAGGGGGCGAGGGGCTACACCTTC. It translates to CASSLGQGARGYTF.

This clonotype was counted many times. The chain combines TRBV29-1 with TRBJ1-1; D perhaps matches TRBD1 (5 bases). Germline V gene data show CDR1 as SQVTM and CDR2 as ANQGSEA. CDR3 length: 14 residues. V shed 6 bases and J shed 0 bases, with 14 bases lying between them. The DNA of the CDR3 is TGCAGCGTCCCCCGTGGGGGGATGAACACTGAAGCTTTCTTT. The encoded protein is CSVPRGGMNTEAFF.

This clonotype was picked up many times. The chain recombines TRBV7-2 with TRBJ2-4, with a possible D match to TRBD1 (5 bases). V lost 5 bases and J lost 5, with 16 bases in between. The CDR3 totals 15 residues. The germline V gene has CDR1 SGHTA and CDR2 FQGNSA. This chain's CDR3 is CASSIRGQGQNIQYF. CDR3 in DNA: TGTGCCAGCAGCATCCGTGGGCAGGGTCAAAACATTCAGTACTTC. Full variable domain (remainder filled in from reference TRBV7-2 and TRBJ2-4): GAGVSQSPSNKVTEKGKDVELRCDPISGHTALYWYRQSLGQGLEFLIYFQGNSAPDKSGLPSDRFSAERTGGSVSTLTIQRTQQEDSAVYLCASSIRGQGQNIQYFGAGTRLSVL.

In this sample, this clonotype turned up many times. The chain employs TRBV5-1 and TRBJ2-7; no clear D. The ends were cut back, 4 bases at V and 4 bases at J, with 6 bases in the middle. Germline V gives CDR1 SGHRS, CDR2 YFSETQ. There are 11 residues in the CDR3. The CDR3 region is CASSHYYEQYF. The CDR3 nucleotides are TGCGCCAGCAGCCACTATTACGAGCAGTACTTC.

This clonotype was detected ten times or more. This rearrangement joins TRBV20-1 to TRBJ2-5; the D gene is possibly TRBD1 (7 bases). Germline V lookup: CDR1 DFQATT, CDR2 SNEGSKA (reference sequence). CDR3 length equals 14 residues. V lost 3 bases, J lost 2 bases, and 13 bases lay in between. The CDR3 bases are TGCAGTGCTAGGGGCGGGACAGCACAAGAGACCCAGTACTTC. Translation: CSARGGTAQETQYF.

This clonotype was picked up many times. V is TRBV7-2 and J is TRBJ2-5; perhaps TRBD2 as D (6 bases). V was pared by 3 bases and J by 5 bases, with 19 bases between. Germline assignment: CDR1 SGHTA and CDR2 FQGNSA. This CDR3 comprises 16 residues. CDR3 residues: CASSFRTTSSWETQYF. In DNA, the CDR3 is TGTGCCAGCAGCTTCCGAACGACTAGTAGTTGGGAGACCCAGTACTTC.

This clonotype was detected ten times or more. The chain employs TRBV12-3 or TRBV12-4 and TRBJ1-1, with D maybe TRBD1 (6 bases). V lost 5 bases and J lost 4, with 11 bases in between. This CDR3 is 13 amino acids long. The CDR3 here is CASSAGASTEAFF. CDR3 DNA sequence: TGTGCCAGCAGTGCAGGGGCTAGCACTGAAGCTTTCTTT.

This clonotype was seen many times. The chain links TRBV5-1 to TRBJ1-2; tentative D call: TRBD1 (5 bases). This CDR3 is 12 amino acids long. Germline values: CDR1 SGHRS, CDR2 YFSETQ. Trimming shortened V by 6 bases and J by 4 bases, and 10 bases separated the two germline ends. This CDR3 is CASNRDGYGYTF. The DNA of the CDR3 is TGCGCCAGCAACCGGGACGGCTATGGCTACACCTTC.

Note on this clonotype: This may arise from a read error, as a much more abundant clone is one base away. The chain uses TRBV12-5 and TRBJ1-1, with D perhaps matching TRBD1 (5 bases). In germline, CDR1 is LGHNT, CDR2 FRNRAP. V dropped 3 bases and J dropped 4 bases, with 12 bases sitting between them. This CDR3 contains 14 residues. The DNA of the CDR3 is TGTGCTAGTGGTTTAGACAGACTGATCACTGAAGCTTTCTTT. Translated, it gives CASGLDRLITEAFF.